The source of this T cell receptor beta chain is a study of T cell responses to AZD1222 COVID-19 vaccine. The data were produced by immunoSEQ multiplex PCR, yet TCRdb's version contains in-frame clones alone and is incomplete. The sample has 150,000 to 200,000 clones; about 90% are singletons. This clone was found once. Germline V lookup: CDR1 KGHSH, CDR2 LQKENI. V dropped 3 bases and J dropped 4 bases, with 10 bases sitting between them. This CDR3 has 14 residues. The sequencing used peripheral blood, collected 28 days after the second AZD1222 dose. The rearrangement uses TRBV18 and TRBJ1-3; D ambiguous. The TCR was taken from an adult who received the AZD1222 COVID-19 vaccine. This chain's CDR3 is CASSPPPEGNTIYF. In DNA form, the CDR3 reads TGTGCCAGCTCACCCCCGCCAGAAGGAAACACCATATATTTT.